These 29 T cell receptor beta chains originate from one sample sequenced in a study of Ad26.COV2.S vaccination and SARS-CoV-2 variants. The treatment: around 19 received Ad26.COV2.S at low or high dose, single or two shots; 5 received placebo; per-sample allocation not given. Samples analyzed were those drawn on day 63 after the first vaccine or placebo injection. TCRdb's table, derived via immunoSEQ multiplex PCR, lists solely in-frame clones and lacks some. The table shows about 380,000 clones, with 80% to 90% occurring only once. Here the sequenced sample was peripheral blood, taken in a trial of Ad26.COV2.S vaccine versus placebo. Receptor source: a person between 18 and 60 years old who received the Ad26.COV2.S COVID-19 vaccine or a placebo.

The V gene is TRBV5-1, the J gene TRBJ2-2; no clear D. V lost 0 bases, J lost 10 bases, and 16 bases lay in between. Germline CDR1 reads SGHRS; CDR2 reads YFSETQ. This CDR3 spans 15 amino acids. CDR3 protein: CASSLGAGPWEELFF. The CDR3 DNA sequence: TGCGCCAGCAGCTTGGGGGCTGGGCCCTGGGAGGAGCTGTTTTTT.

The V and J genes are TRBV19 and TRBJ1-2, with unresolved D. Germline V CDR1 and CDR2: LNHDA, SQIVND (reference sequence). CDR3 length equals 13 residues. The V gene lost 6 bases and the J gene lost 1 base, with 9 bases spanning the gap. CDR3 residues: CASSTHNNYGYTF. CDR3 nucleotides: TGTGCCAGTAGCACCCACAATAACTATGGCTACACCTTC.

This clone was counted once. The CDR3 protein is CASSLLFGYTF. In DNA form, the CDR3 reads TGTGCCAGCAGCCTCTTATTCGGCTACACCTTC. The rearrangement joins TRBV9 to TRBJ1-2; D gene unclear. The CDR3 extends over 11 amino acids. The V end was cut by 4 bases, the J end by 8 bases, with 9 bases between. CDR1 is SGDLS, CDR2 YYNGEE, per germline.

This clone was observed once. The chain uses TRBV21-1 and TRBJ2-1; the DNA was not used to check the table's D call, TRBD2. TRBV21-1 is noted as a pseudogene. The CDR3 sequence is 15 residues long. CDR3 nucleotide sequence: TGTGCCAGCAGCAAAGAAGGACTAGCGGTTAAAGAGCAGTTCTTC. Amino acid sequence: CASSKEGLAVKEQFF.

The V and J genes are TRBV10-1 and TRBJ1-1; D possibly corresponds to TRBD1 (5 bases). Trimming removed 2 bases at V and 7 bases at J, with 11 bases between. Germline CDR1 is WNHNN and CDR2 is SYGVQD (reference sequence). The length of the CDR3 is 13 residues. In DNA, the CDR3 is TGCGCCAGCAGTGAGCGGCAGGGTCATGAAGCTTTCTTT. This gives the protein CASSERQGHEAFF.

The chain recombines TRBV10-3 with TRBJ2-7; possible D gene TRBD2, 5 bases. The CDR3 is 14 amino acids. The germline V gene encodes CDR1 ENHRY and CDR2 SYGVKD. Trimming removed 6 bases from V and 3 bases from J, with 15 bases in between. DNA for the CDR3: TGTGCCATCAGGGAGGACGGACTTATCTACGAGCAGTACTTC. This translates into CAIREDGLIYEQYF.

The chain is built from TRBV7-9 and TRBJ2-1; 13 positions match TRBD2. The CDR3 has 17 residues. V was clipped by 1 base and J by 7 bases; unmatched bases: 7. Looked up from germline, CDR1 is SEHNR and CDR2 is FQNEAQ (reference sequence). CDR3 sequence (DNA): TGTGCCAGCAGCTTAGAGGGACTAGCGGGGATGGCGAATGAGCAGTTCTTC. Translation gives CASSLEGLAGMANEQFF.

Of note for this clone: Additional DNA sequences in this sample encode the identical CDR3. CDR3 in amino acids: CASSLGGFNQPQHF. The CDR3 nucleotides read TGCGCCAGCAGCTTGGGGGGATTTAATCAGCCCCAGCATTTT. The V gene is TRBV5-1, the J gene TRBJ1-5; D is ambiguous. CDR3 length: 14 residues. V lost 0 bases, J lost 4 bases, and 8 bases lay in between. Germline V CDR1 and CDR2: SGHRS, YFSETQ. Based on the CDR3 plus reference TRBV5-1 and TRBJ1-5, the full variable domain is KAGVTQTPRYLIKTRGQQVTLSCSPISGHRSVSWYQQTPGQGLQFLFEYFSETQRNKGNFPGRFSGRQFSNSRSEMNVSTLELGDSALYLCASSLGGFNQPQHFGDGTRLSIL.

The chain couples TRBV11-2 to TRBJ2-5; TRBD1 matches 7 bases. V shed 1 base, J shed 2 bases, and the junction held 7 bases outside the gene matches. This CDR3 spans 16 amino acids. Germline CDR1 reads SGHAT; CDR2 reads FQNNGV. Written as DNA, the CDR3 is TGTGCCAGCAGCTTAGCAAGGACAGGCGTGCAAGAGACCCAGTACTTC. This gives the protein CASSLARTGVQETQYF.

The gene calls are TRBV6-2 or TRBV6-3 and TRBJ2-5; 15 bases agree with TRBD2. Germline values: CDR1 MNHEY, CDR2 SVGEGT. Trimming at V came to 0 bases and at J to 3 bases, leaving 5 bases not matched to a gene. The length of the CDR3 is 18 residues. In DNA, the CDR3 is TGTGCCAGCAGTTACTCGATATGGACTAGCGGGGGGGAAGAGACCCAGTACTTC. It codes for CASSYSIWTSGGEETQYF.

Note on this clone: This CDR3 is also generated by other DNA sequences in the sample. This sequence joins TRBV3-1 (or the pseudogene TRBV3-2) and TRBJ1-1, with D perhaps TRBD1 (5 bases). The CDR3 totals 12 residues. Trimming cost V 4 bases and J 3 bases, with 6 bases left between them. The germline V gene encodes CDR1 LGHDT and CDR2 YNNKEL (reference sequence). CDR3 nucleotides: TGTGCCAGCAGCCTCAGGGACACTGAAGCTTTCTTT. This translates into CASSLRDTEAFF.

The rearrangement uses TRBV9 and TRBJ2-5; D gene uncertain. Deletions cut 0 bases from V and 3 bases from J, with 6 bases between. The CDR3 totals 13 residues. Per germline, CDR1 SGDLS and CDR2 YYNGEE. CDR3 bases: TGTGCCAGCAGCGTAGTCCCCGAAGAGACCCAGTACTTC. Protein product: CASSVVPEETQYF.

This chain uses TRBV19 with TRBJ1-4; D is unresolved. The CDR3 runs to 13 residues. Germline assignment: CDR1 LNHDA and CDR2 SQIVND (reference sequence). Deletions cut 5 bases from V and 7 bases from J, with 11 bases between. For the CDR3, the DNA is TGTGCCAGTAGTCCCCGTGAAGGTGAAAAACTGTTTTTT. This sequence encodes CASSPREGEKLFF.

This clone was detected only once. This chain links TRBV18 with TRBJ2-5; no definite D call. V lost 0 bases and J 4 bases, leaving 6 bases between the germline ends. The CDR3 sequence is 13 residues long. Looked up from germline, CDR1 is KGHSH and CDR2 is LQKENI. This chain's CDR3 is CASSPPTLETQYF. The CDR3 nucleotides read TGTGCCAGCTCACCACCGACTCTAGAGACCCAGTACTTC.

The chain carries TRBV27 and TRBJ1-1, with D perhaps TRBD1 (6 bases). Looked up from germline, CDR1 is MNHEY and CDR2 is SMNVEV (reference sequence). V lost 5 bases and J 5 bases, leaving 21 bases between the germline ends. CDR3 length: 16 residues. The CDR3 DNA sequence: TGTGCCAGCAGTCCCACGAGTGGGGGGCGCCGGACTGAAGCTTTCTTT. This encodes CASSPTSGGRRTEAFF.

This clone was detected once. The same CDR3 is also encoded by other DNA sequences in this sample. This chain connects TRBV5-1 to TRBJ2-5; D might be TRBD2 (7 bases). The CDR3 runs to 14 residues. Germline V CDR1 and CDR2: SGHRS, YFSETQ. Trimming removed 0 bases at V and 5 bases at J, with 11 bases between. CDR3 region: CASSLAGGPETQYF. CDR3 DNA: TGCGCCAGCAGCTTGGCCGGGGGGCCGGAGACCCAGTACTTC.

The gene calls are TRBV25-1 and TRBJ1-1; TRBD1 is a possible D gene (6 bases). The CDR3 is 16 amino acids. The V end was cut by 4 bases, the J end by 1 base, with 16 bases between. Germline CDR1 and CDR2: MGHDK and SYGVNS. The CDR3, as DNA: TGTGCCAGCAGTGGCAATCCGGGACAACCGAACACTGAAGCTTTCTTT. This gives the protein CASSGNPGQPNTEAFF.

The chain links TRBV2 to TRBJ2-5; 12 nucleotides agree with TRBD2. This CDR3 region has 15 residues. Unmatched junction bases numbered 7, after V lost 8 bases and J lost 3 bases. Germline CDR1 and CDR2: SNHLY and FYNNEI. CDR3 bases: TGTGCCAGCCAACTCCGGACTAGCGGGAAAGAGACCCAGTACTTC. As protein: CASQLRTSGKETQYF.

V usage is TRBV28 and J usage is TRBJ1-2; D is undetermined. The CDR3 spans 14 residues. Germline-derived CDR1 and CDR2 are MDHEN and SYDVKM. The ends were cut back, 7 bases at V and 4 bases at J, with 16 bases in the middle. The CDR3 spells CASISGHYSYGYTF. As DNA, the CDR3 is TGTGCCAGCATCTCGGGTCACTATAGCTATGGCTACACCTTC.

J is TRBJ1-2 and V is TRBV2; 8 bases agree with TRBD1. This CDR3 is 16 amino acids long. From germline, CDR1 is SNHLY and CDR2 FYNNEI. Trimming took 8 bases from V and 7 from J; bases not matched to a gene: 18. As DNA, the CDR3 is TGTGCCAGCTTCCCGGGGGCAGGGGGCCCATTGGGTGGCTACACCTTC. Protein: CASFPGAGGPLGGYTF.

This clone was seen only once. The gene calls are TRBV29-1 and TRBJ2-1, with 11 bases fitting TRBD1. This CDR3 has 15 residues. Trimming at V came to 0 bases and at J to 6 bases, leaving 4 bases not matched to a gene. The germline CDR1 and CDR2 sequences are SQVTM and ANQGSEA. As DNA, the CDR3 is TGCAGCGTTGAAGATCTTGGGACAGGGGGCAATGAGCAGTTCTTC. Its translation is CSVEDLGTGGNEQFF.

The V and J genes are TRBV6-5 and TRBJ2-2; 8 bases are a match to TRBD2. Germline V gene data show CDR1 as MNHEY and CDR2 as SVGAGI. V dropped 4 bases and J dropped 7; count of bases not matched to a gene: 8. This CDR3 contains 15 residues. The CDR3 here is CASSSSGGAGGELFF. In DNA form, the CDR3 reads TGTGCCAGCAGTTCCTCGGGGGGGGCCGGCGGGGAGCTGTTTTTT.

The DNA for the CDR3 is TGTGCCAGCTTTGGACAGGGGGCTGGCTACACCTTC. This translates into CASFGQGAGYTF. J is TRBJ1-2 and V is TRBV27, with 11 bases fitting TRBD1. The CDR3 contains 12 residues. Germline CDR1 reads MNHEY; CDR2 reads SMNVEV (reference sequence). The ends lost 8 bases at V and 7 bases at J; junction bases unmatched: 3.

The chain combines TRBV20-1 with TRBJ2-2; the D is unclear. The CDR3 is 15 amino acids. Germline CDR1 and CDR2: DFQATT and SNEGSKA (reference sequence). V was cut by 3 bases and J by 8 bases, with 19 bases left in between. CDR3 DNA sequence: TGCAGTGCTAGTCCCAGAACGGCATCAAGGGGGGAGCTGTTTTTT. Translating gives CSASPRTASRGELFF.

The rearrangement links TRBV7-8 to TRBJ1-4; D not resolved. V was cut by 0 bases and J by 3 bases, with 14 bases left in between. Germline V gene lookup returns CDR1 SGHVS and CDR2 FQNEAQ. The CDR3 is 17 residues long. The CDR3 protein is CASSLARPGRPNEKLFF. CDR3 DNA: TGTGCCAGCAGCTTAGCGAGGCCGGGTCGACCTAATGAAAAACTGTTTTTT.

CDR3 region: CASSPGLAGGETQYF. The CDR3 coding sequence is TGTGCCAGCAGTCCCGGACTAGCGGGAGGAGAGACCCAGTACTTC. The chain joins TRBV6-5 to TRBJ2-5; 14 nucleotides line up with TRBD2. Losses at the gene ends were 5 bases for V and 4 bases for J; bases not matched to a gene: 3. This CDR3 comprises 15 residues. In germline, CDR1 is MNHEY, CDR2 SVGAGI.

Only one count was recorded for this clone. The V and J genes are TRBV19 and TRBJ2-6; unclear D gene. The CDR3 length is 14 residues. Trimming removed 7 bases at V and 4 bases at J, with 11 bases between. The germline gives CDR1 LNHDA, CDR2 SQIVND (reference sequence). The CDR3 DNA reads TGTGCCAGTATCTCAATTGCCGGGGCCAACGTCCTGACTTTC. This sequence encodes CASISIAGANVLTF. Using reference TRBV19 and TRBJ2-6 for the parts outside the CDR3, the full variable domain is DGGITQSPKYLFRKEGQNVTLSCEQNLNHDAMYWYRQDPGQGLRLIYYSQIVNDFQKGDIAEGYSVSREKKESFPLTVTSAQKNPTAFYLCASISIAGANVLTFGAGSRLTVL.

A remark on this clone: Other DNA sequences from this sample encode an identical CDR3 as well. CDR3 region: CASSDSAGGPDTQYF. CDR3 in DNA: TGTGCCAGCAGTGACTCAGCGGGAGGGCCAGATACGCAGTATTTT. The rearrangement uses TRBV6-4 and TRBJ2-3; TRBD2 aligns across 10 bases. CDR1 is MRHNA and CDR2 is SNTAGT in the germline V gene. V gave up 0 bases and J gave up 4 bases; unmatched junction bases: 1. This CDR3 has 15 amino acids.

The CDR3 here is CASSPTLGGYTF. The CDR3 DNA is TGTGCCAGCTCACCGACGCTAGGGGGCTACACCTTC. This chain joins TRBV18 and TRBJ1-2; D is undetermined. The CDR3 has 12 residues. Germline V gene lookup returns CDR1 KGHSH and CDR2 LQKENI. V shed 3 bases and J shed 8 bases, with 10 bases lying between them.